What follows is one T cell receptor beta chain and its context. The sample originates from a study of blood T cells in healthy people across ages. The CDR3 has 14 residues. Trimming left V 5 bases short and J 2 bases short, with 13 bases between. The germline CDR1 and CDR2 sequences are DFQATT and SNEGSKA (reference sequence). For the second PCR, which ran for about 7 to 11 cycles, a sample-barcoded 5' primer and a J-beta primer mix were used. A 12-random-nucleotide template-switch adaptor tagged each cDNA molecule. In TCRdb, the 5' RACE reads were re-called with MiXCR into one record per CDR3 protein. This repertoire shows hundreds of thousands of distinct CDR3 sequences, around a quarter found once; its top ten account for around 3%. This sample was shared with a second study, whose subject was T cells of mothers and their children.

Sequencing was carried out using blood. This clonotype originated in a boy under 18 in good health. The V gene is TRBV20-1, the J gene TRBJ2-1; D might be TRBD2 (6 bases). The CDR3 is CSASLPGAYNEQFF. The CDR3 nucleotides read TGCAGTGCTTCCCTTCCGGGAGCCTACAATGAGCAGTTCTTC.